One T cell receptor (beta chain) is described in this entry. Antigen unknown. The CDR3 loop spans 14 amino acids. CDR1 SGHTA and CDR2 FQGNSA come from the germline V gene. V lost 7 bases, J lost 4 bases, and 16 bases lay in between. United States facilities provided treatment to all participants with HIV. Running of the v3.0 immunoSEQ assay took place at survey level. Sequencing was intended to reach about 35,000-55,000 T-cell genomes per sample. Only in-frame clones appear in the TCRdb table, and some are missing; sequencing was by immunoSEQ multiplex PCR. This sample carries some 33,000 clones, roughly 82% of them seen once, and the ten largest clones take about 6%. The sample is drawn from a study of long-term antiretroviral therapy in people with HIV. Study-level points and caveats: Blood dates from the mid-2000s to the late 2010s, possibly under older ART regimens. Before ART, certain clones expanded, and these dominated the repertoire at all time points.

The source of this sequence is a man younger than 35 with HIV. The material sequenced was unsorted PBMCs, taken 0.6 years after starting antiretroviral therapy. The V call is TRBV7-2, the J call TRBJ2-5, with a weak D call TRBD2 (5 bases). The chain's CDR3 is CASTIDPGGETQYF. In DNA, the CDR3 is TGTGCCAGCACTATAGATCCCGGAGGAGAGACCCAGTACTTC.